This record covers a single T cell receptor (beta chain). The clone's antigen remains unknown. The sample holds no much larger clone one base away, and base qualities are not on file. RNA was extracted using the RNeasy kit, and roughly 0.45 to 1 microgram was reverse transcribed with random hexamers. TCR beta CDR3 regions were amplified with the immunoSEQ multiplex PCR assay covering 54 Vbeta and 13 Jbeta segments. PCR amplification bias was corrected using a synthetic template baseline for primer optimization and computational correction. The published analysis was carried out like this. Reads were assigned to V, D and J genes according to IMGT and analyzed in immunoSEQ Analyzer, with only productive sequences retained. Clonality was calculated as one minus the Shannon entropy normalized by log2 of the number of productive unique sequences. Public and private clones were assessed among the 100 most prevalent clones of each patient and control. Clones were defined as Susac-specific when absent from the healthy and MS cohorts, from 1052 published viral clones and from other ImmuneACCESS disease sequences. Using fastp at Q25 and MiXCR, TCRdb reprocessed the public reads and kept productive beta chains. Each entry is one CDR3 protein sequence, shown with its most common DNA and genes. These V and J calls are TCRdb output, not the study's own analysis. This sample is represented by more than 150,000 distinct CDR3 sequences; under 97% of them were singletons. Together, the top ten hold more than 0.08% of the sample.

The data were obtained in a study of CD8 T cells in Susac syndrome (dated by TCRdb to the late 2010s). General notes on the study: Among the Susac syndrome patients who were sequenced, clinically active disease was present in more than 5 and clinical remission was observed in roughly eight. At the time of blood withdrawal, Susac syndrome patients were either therapy-naive, taking corticosteroids (with some also receiving IVIg), or on IVIg alone. Repertoire sequencing was used to test whether CD8+ T cell activation and differentiation in Susac syndrome was antigen driven. The investigation overall reported the following: In patients with Susac syndrome, the CD4+ T cell repertoire showed no detectable clonal expansion. The number of individuals in the TCR sequencing and HLA analysis was recognized as being relatively small.

The CDR3 starts with the cysteine, ends with the phenylalanine, and has 12 residues. The read is trimmed to its CDR3 DNA, 36 bases read in frame from base 1. At the junction V is shortened by 5 bases and J by 13 bases; bases outside the gene matches: 7. Based on the germline V gene, the CDR1 and CDR2 sequences are SGHTA and FQGNSA. High-throughput TCR beta sequencing profiled peripheral blood CD8+ and CD4+ T cells from healthy donors, Susac syndrome patients and multiple sclerosis patients. The Susac syndrome patients fulfilled recently defined diagnostic criteria for either definite or probable disease. CD8+ TEMRA cells were enriched by FACS, while bulk CD8+ and CD4+ T cells were purified by magnetic negative isolation. Blood was drawn into EDTA tubes, processed within 24 hours, and PBMCs were isolated by density gradient centrifugation. PBMCs intended for TCR sequencing were cryopreserved in liquid nitrogen and were subsequently thawed in a 37 degrees C water bath. A purity of at least 90% was achieved for sorted or isolated CD4+, CD8+ and CD8+ TEMRA cells.

The V gene is TRBV7-2 and the J gene is TRBJ2-1, with 8 bases matching TRBD2. The receptor was derived from a human donor with Susac syndrome. Material: CD4+ T cells from PBMCs. The CDR3 in this case is CASSTGGPLQFF. The sequenced DNA is TGTGCCAGCAGCACGGGGGGGCCTCTTCAGTTCTTC.